What follows are 18 T cell receptor beta chains derived from one specimen sequenced in a study of spatial heterogeneity in lung cancer. TCRdb used MiXCR to reprocess the 5' RACE reads, holding one entry per CDR3 protein. Altogether 110,000 or so distinct CDR3 sequences are present, roughly a tenth being singletons, with the ten largest covering 20% to 25%. Time point noted: blood at routine non-recurrence follow-up after resection. The specimen was PBMCs, collected at follow-up. Source of these receptors: a female donor with early-stage non-small cell lung cancer.

The chain couples TRBV6-2 or TRBV6-3 to TRBJ1-1, with D perhaps matching TRBD1 (5 bases). The CDR3 is made up of 12 amino acids. Germline lookup yields CDR1 MNHEY and CDR2 SVGEGT. CDR3 sequence reads: CAVQGPNTEAFF. Here the CDR3 DNA reads TGTGCTGTCCAGGGACCGAACACTGAAGCTTTCTTT.

Turning to this clonotype: A much bigger clone sits one base away, suggesting this may be a read error. The chain employs TRBV28 and TRBJ1-5; TRBD1 matches at 9 bases. The ends lost 3 bases at V and 9 bases at J; junction bases unmatched: 6. The CDR3 consists of 14 residues. Looked up from germline, CDR1 is MDHEN and CDR2 is SYDVKM. The CDR3 DNA is TGTGCCAGCAGTTTGAGGACAGGGGCACGGCCCCAGCATTTT. Translation gives CASSLRTGARPQHF.

The J gene is TRBJ2-5, the V gene TRBV7-3; 7 bases agree with TRBD2. This CDR3 contains 18 residues. CDR1 SGHTA and CDR2 FQGTGA come from the germline V gene. V shed 5 bases and J 0 bases; nucleotides not matched to a gene: 15. CDR3 in amino acids: CASSDKRWLAEDQETQYF. CDR3 in DNA: TGTGCCAGCAGCGATAAAAGGTGGCTAGCGGAGGACCAAGAGACCCAGTACTTC.

V is TRBV12-3 or TRBV12-4 and J is TRBJ2-3; the D is unclear. There are 14 residues in the CDR3. V gave up 3 bases and J gave up 1 base, with 8 bases separating them. CDR3 bases: TGTGCCAGCAGTTTTACCCAAGGCACAGATACGCAGTATTTT. It is translated as CASSFTQGTDTQYF.

This clonotype was seen a handful of times. The V call is TRBV2, the J call TRBJ2-6, with unresolved D. CDR1 and CDR2 (germline): SNHLY, FYNNEI. The germline V and J ends were trimmed by 8 bases and 1 base, with 12 bases remaining between them. The CDR3 spans 15 residues. CDR3 in amino acids: CASQVGASGANVLTF. CDR3 nucleotides: TGTGCCAGCCAGGTCGGCGCGTCTGGGGCCAACGTCCTGACTTTC.

J is TRBJ1-1 and V is TRBV11-3; D ambiguous. Germline loops: CDR1 SGHNT, CDR2 YENEEA. There are 14 residues in the CDR3. The V end lost 5 bases, the J end lost 5 bases, and 15 bases lay between the germline ends. The CDR3 region has the DNA TGTGCCAGCAGCCCCGCCGGCGTGGTAACTGAAGCTTTCTTT. Protein sequence: CASSPAGVVTEAFF.

In this sample, this clonotype turned up a few times. The V and J genes are TRBV12-3 or TRBV12-4 and TRBJ2-3, with TRBD2 matching 11 bases. V dropped 1 base and J dropped 1; count of bases not matched to a gene: 1. The CDR3 totals 16 residues. The CDR3 loop reads CASSLGGLAGTDTQYF. DNA of the CDR3: TGTGCCAGCAGTTTAGGGGGACTAGCGGGCACAGATACGCAGTATTTT.

This clonotype was found a few times. This chain links TRBV19 with TRBJ1-5, with 9 positions matching TRBD1. Germline V lookup: CDR1 LNHDA, CDR2 SQIVND (reference sequence). The V and J ends lost 7 bases and 1 base, in that order; junction bases with no gene match: 5. The CDR3 extends over 15 amino acids. This CDR3 reads CASTPDRGSNQPQHF. CDR3 coding DNA: TGTGCCAGTACCCCGGACAGGGGCAGCAATCAGCCCCAGCATTTT.

This clonotype was seen more than once but under ten times. The rearrangement uses TRBV23-1 and TRBJ1-5; no firm D call. TRBV23-1 has ORF status, its function being uncertain. Between the trimmed V and J ends, which lost 4 bases and 0 bases, there was a span of 4 bases. The CDR3 contains 13 residues. The CDR3 loop is CASSLNSNQPQHF. For the CDR3, the DNA is TGCGCCAGCAGTCTAAATAGCAATCAGCCCCAGCATTTT.

The V and J genes are TRBV28 and TRBJ2-5; no clear D gene. The V gene's germline CDR1 is MDHEN and CDR2 SYDVKM. V was shortened by 2 bases and J by 5 bases, with 12 bases between the two germline ends. The CDR3 consists of 14 residues. The CDR3: CASSLRSLGETQYF. In DNA, the CDR3 is TGTGCCAGCAGTTTAAGGTCCCTCGGGGAGACCCAGTACTTC.

In this sample, this clonotype turned up a few times. J is TRBJ2-7 and V is TRBV2; tentative D call: TRBD1 (7 bases). Trimming removed 7 bases at V and 0 bases at J, with 16 bases between. This CDR3 spans 15 amino acids. Germline loops: CDR1 SNHLY, CDR2 FYNNEI. The CDR3 loop reads CASTGGTIRSYEQYV. CDR3 coding DNA: TGTGCCAGCACAGGGGGGACGATTCGCTCCTACGAGCAGTACGTC.

This clonotype was observed at least ten times. This sequence joins TRBV9 and TRBJ2-6; no clear D. The germline V gene encodes CDR1 SGDLS and CDR2 YYNGEE. This CDR3 has 17 residues. With 2 bases removed from V and 4 bases from J, the gap between germline ends came to 16 bases. The CDR3 protein is CASSVASLGSGANVLTF. CDR3 coding DNA: TGTGCCAGCAGCGTGGCCTCGTTAGGCTCCGGGGCCAACGTCCTGACTTTC.

This clonotype was detected a few times. The CDR3 DNA follows: TGTGCCAGCAAGGCAGGGGGTACGGCTAACTATGGCTACACCTTC. It encodes CASKAGGTANYGYTF. The chain carries TRBV27 and TRBJ1-2; 7 bases agree with TRBD1. Trimming cost V 7 bases and J 0 bases; bases outside gene matches: 8. This CDR3 spans 15 amino acids. Per the germline V gene, CDR1 is MNHEY and CDR2 is SMNVEV (reference sequence).

This clonotype was detected a few times. The CDR3 coding sequence is TGCAGTGCTAGAGATCGGGTCGGTAGCAATCAGCCCCAGCATTTT. Its protein is CSARDRVGSNQPQHF. The gene calls are TRBV20-1 and TRBJ1-5; D unclear. Germline V gene data show CDR1 as DFQATT and CDR2 as SNEGSKA (reference sequence). The CDR3 is 15 residues long. Trimming left V 0 bases short and J 0 bases short, with 9 bases between.

The table lists this clonotype with many counts. This sequence joins TRBV28 and TRBJ1-6, with D perhaps TRBD1 (6 bases). The CDR3 has 14 residues. Trimming took off 6 bases at V and 7 bases at J, with 13 bases between the two ends. Per germline, CDR1 MDHEN and CDR2 SYDVKM. The CDR3 protein is CASSRTGYNSPLHF. The CDR3 DNA sequence: TGTGCCAGCAGCCGCACAGGGTACAATTCACCCCTCCACTTT.

This clonotype came up many times. V and J are TRBV7-9 and TRBJ1-2; perhaps TRBD1 as D (5 bases). CDR3 length equals 15 residues. The germline V gene encodes CDR1 SEHNR and CDR2 FQNEAQ (reference sequence). The ends were cut back, 5 bases at V and 4 bases at J, with 17 bases in the middle. The CDR3 DNA is TGTGCCAGCAGCCTATTTGAAGGGGCTTCCTATGGCTACACCTTC. It codes for CASSLFEGASYGYTF.

This clonotype was counted only a few times. The gene calls are TRBV5-1 and TRBJ1-1; 7 positions match TRBD1. This CDR3 contains 15 residues. J was trimmed by 2 bases and V by 4 bases; bases with no gene match: 8. Germline V gene data show CDR1 as SGHRS and CDR2 as YFSETQ. The CDR3 is CASSKRDRRNTEAFF. DNA of the CDR3: TGCGCCAGCAGCAAGAGGGACAGACGAAACACTGAAGCTTTCTTT.

The V and J genes are TRBV5-1 and TRBJ2-1; no definite D call. Germline V gene sequence: CDR1 SGHRS, CDR2 YFSETQ. CDR3 length equals 14 residues. V lost 4 bases and J 5 bases, leaving 13 bases between the germline ends. CDR3 in DNA: TGCGCCAGCAGCACCCAACCATCTGACAATGAGCAGTTCTTC. It codes for CASSTQPSDNEQFF.